This TCR beta chain was identified in a study of blood T cell repertoires in COVID-19. With V trimmed by 1 base and J by 1 base, 4 bases remained unmatched. Germline values: CDR1 SGHVS, CDR2 FNYEAQ. The CDR3 runs to 17 residues. Participants spanned ages roughly 18 to 90 years and resided in roughly 22 US areas. Assay used: immunoSEQ multiplex PCR; TCRdb lists only in-frame clones, some missing. The sample records about 160,000 clones, approximately 84% being singletons. This chain links TRBV7-6 with TRBJ2-5, with 12 positions matching TRBD2. The sequenced material came from PBMCs or T cells enriched from blood (not recorded which). This TCR derives from a woman between 45 and 65 years old who had recovered from COVID-19. DNA of the CDR3: TGTGCCAGCAGCTTAGGACAACTAGCGGGAGGCCAAGAGACCCAGTACTTC. As protein: CASSLGQLAGGQETQYF. Full variable domain (remainder filled in from reference TRBV7-6 and TRBJ2-5): GAGVSQSPRYKVTKRGQDVALRCDPISGHVSLYWYRQALGQGPEFLTYFNYEAQQDKSGLPNDRFSAERPEGSISTLTIQRTEQRDSAMYRCASSLGQLAGGQETQYFGPGTRLLVL.